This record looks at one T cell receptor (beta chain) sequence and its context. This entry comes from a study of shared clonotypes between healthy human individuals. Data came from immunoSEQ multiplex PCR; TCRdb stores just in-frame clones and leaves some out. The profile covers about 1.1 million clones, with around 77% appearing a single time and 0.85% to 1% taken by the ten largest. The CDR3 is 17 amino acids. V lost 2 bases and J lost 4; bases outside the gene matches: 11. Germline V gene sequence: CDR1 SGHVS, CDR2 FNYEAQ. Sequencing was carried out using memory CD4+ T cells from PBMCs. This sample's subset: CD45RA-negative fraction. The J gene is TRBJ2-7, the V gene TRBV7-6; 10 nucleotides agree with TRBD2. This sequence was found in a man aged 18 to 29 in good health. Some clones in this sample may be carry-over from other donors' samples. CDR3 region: CASSLSVAASGGYEQYF. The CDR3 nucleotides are TGTGCCAGCAGCTTAAGTGTAGCGGCTAGCGGGGGATACGAGCAGTACTTC.